This entry describes one T cell receptor (beta chain). The entry originates in a study of blood T cell repertoires in COVID-19. At the level of the study: The samples span acute and convalescent COVID-19 from the United States, Italy and Spain. The analysed material was cDNA or gDNA that came from T cells, B-cell-depleted T cells, or PBMCs.

Using immunoSEQ multiplex PCR, the repertoire was profiled, and TCRdb retains in-frame clones only, with some absent. The table has around 50,000 clones, about 82% seen once. The CDR3 is 15 amino acids. Trimming removed 5 bases from V and 2 bases from J; junction bases left unmatched: 5. Germline CDR1 and CDR2: SEHNR and FQNEAQ (reference sequence). The chain joins TRBV7-9 to TRBJ2-2, with 7 bases aligning to TRBD1. The source is a woman of 80 years or more with acute or convalescent COVID-19. Sequenced material: peripheral blood. Here the CDR3 DNA reads TGTGCCAGCAGCCACAGGGGTTCTAACACCGGGGAGCTGTTTTTT. Translating it yields CASSHRGSNTGELFF.